Presented here are 18 T cell receptor beta chains from one specimen sequenced in a study of cytomegalovirus exposure and HLA in healthy donors. Primers included in the PCR were 60 Vbeta and 13 Jbeta primers. The table came from immunoSEQ multiplex PCR; TCRdb's copy has only in-frame clones and leaves some out. The table has 100,000 to 130,000 clones, 55% to 85% seen once. Sequencing was done on a sample of PBMCs. The receptors shown here come from a man aged 25 to 40 in good health and CMV-seronegative.

CDR3 DNA: TGTGCCAGCAGCTGGACTAGCGGTAATAATGAGCAGTTCTTC. Its protein product is CASSWTSGNNEQFF. This rearrangement joins TRBV5-4 to TRBJ2-1; 10 bases map to TRBD2. CDR3 length: 14 amino acids. Germline V CDR1 and CDR2: SGHNT, YYREEE (reference sequence). Trimming removed 3 bases from V and 7 bases from J; junction bases left unmatched: 4.

This clone was observed a handful of times. The chain joins TRBV28 to TRBJ2-1, with a possible D match to TRBD2 (5 bases). Trimming stripped 6 bases from V and 0 bases from J, with 15 bases between. Germline CDR1 and CDR2: MDHEN and SYDVKM. CDR3 length equals 16 residues. DNA for the CDR3: TGTGCCAGCAGCCTGGCCCAAGGGAGCTCCTACAATGAGCAGTTCTTC. Translation gives CASSLAQGSSYNEQFF.

The chain carries TRBV5-1 and TRBJ1-6, with D possibly being TRBD1 (6 bases). V shed 1 base and J shed 10 bases, with 21 bases lying between them. This CDR3 spans 17 amino acids. From germline, CDR1 is SGHRS and CDR2 YFSETQ. CDR3 in amino acids: CASSLIVGGSGDSPLHF. The CDR3 DNA follows: TGCGCCAGCAGCTTGATAGTCGGTGGGTCAGGGGACTCACCCCTCCACTTT. The full variable domain, rest sourced from reference TRBV5-1 and TRBJ1-6, is KAGVTQTPRYLIKTRGQQVTLSCSPISGHRSVSWYQQTPGQGLQFLFEYFSETQRNKGNFPGRFSGRQFSNSRSEMNVSTLELGDSALYLCASSLIVGGSGDSPLHFGNGTRLTVT.

The CDR3, as DNA: TGTGCCATCAGTGGACAGCTAGACAATGAGCAGTTCTTC. This translates into CAISGQLDNEQFF. V usage is TRBV10-3 and J usage is TRBJ2-1; D is perhaps TRBD1 (5 bases). The CDR3 covers 13 residues. Germline V CDR1 and CDR2: ENHRY, SYGVKD. V gave up 4 bases and J gave up 5 bases, with 9 bases separating them.

The chain combines TRBV4-1 with TRBJ2-7, with a possible D match to TRBD2 (7 bases). V was clipped by 1 base and J by 6 bases, with 16 bases between them. This CDR3 comprises 15 residues. Per germline, CDR1 MGHRA and CDR2 YSYEKL. Here the CDR3 reads CASSQGYGGGGEQYF. The CDR3 coding sequence is TGCGCCAGCAGCCAAGGTTACGGAGGGGGGGGCGAGCAGTACTTC.

V gene TRBV19 combines with J gene TRBJ2-5, with 7 bases aligning to TRBD1. Trimming took 4 bases from V and 3 from J; bases not matched to a gene: 8. Germline CDR1 and CDR2: LNHDA and SQIVND (reference sequence). The CDR3 is 15 amino acids. The CDR3 DNA reads TGTGCCAGTAGTAACAGGGGCAGGCTAGAAGAGACCCAGTACTTC. It specifies CASSNRGRLEETQYF. Based on the CDR3 plus reference TRBV19 and TRBJ2-5, the full variable domain is DGGITQSPKYLFRKEGQNVTLSCEQNLNHDAMYWYRQDPGQGLRLIYYSQIVNDFQKGDIAEGYSVSREKKESFPLTVTSAQKNPTAFYLCASSNRGRLEETQYFGPGTRLLVL.

J is TRBJ2-7 and V is TRBV18; 9 positions match TRBD1. Per germline, CDR1 KGHSH and CDR2 LQKENI. The CDR3 totals 14 residues. Trimming cost V 8 bases and J 5 bases; bases outside gene matches: 10. The DNA for the CDR3 is TGTGCCAGCAACTTAGGACAGGGGTCCCACGAGCAGTACTTC. Amino acid sequence: CASNLGQGSHEQYF. The complete variable domain, with remaining parts taken from reference TRBV18 and TRBJ2-7, reads NAGVMQNPRHLVRRRGQEARLRCSPMKGHSHVYWYRQLPEEGLKFMVYLQKENIIDESGMPKERFSAEFPKEGPSILRIQQVVRGDSAAYFCASNLGQGSHEQYFGPGTRLTVT.

The V gene is TRBV19, the J gene TRBJ2-4, with D perhaps TRBD1 (6 bases). CDR1 is LNHDA and CDR2 is SQIVND in the germline V gene (reference sequence). V was clipped by 0 bases and J by 16 bases, with 13 bases between them. The CDR3 sequence is 12 residues long. CDR3 loop: CASSIEAGDLYF. The CDR3, as DNA: TGTGCCAGTAGTATAGAGGCAGGGGACCTTTACTTC.

The chain couples TRBV7-9 to TRBJ1-4; TRBD1 matches at 7 bases. The V and J ends lost 7 bases and 0 bases, in that order; junction bases with no gene match: 5. Germline CDR1 and CDR2: SEHNR and FQNEAQ (reference sequence). This CDR3 comprises 15 residues. CDR3 DNA sequence: TGTGCCAGCACCATCGACAGGGCAACTAATGAAAAACTGTTTTTT. This encodes CASTIDRATNEKLFF.

This chain links TRBV18 with TRBJ1-6; TRBD1 aligns across 10 bases. The CDR3 extends over 18 amino acids. V lost 3 bases, J lost 10 bases, and 15 bases stayed unmatched. Germline CDR1 reads KGHSH; CDR2 reads LQKENI. CDR3 bases: TGTGCCAGCTCACCTGTAGCTATGACAGGGGGCGCTGACTCACCCCTCCACTTT. Residues: CASSPVAMTGGADSPLHF.

V and J are TRBV2 and TRBJ2-7; a possible D gene is TRBD1 (5 bases). The CDR3 totals 16 residues. Trimming left V 6 bases short and J 0 bases short, with 18 bases between. The germline V gene has CDR1 SNHLY and CDR2 FYNNEI. CDR3 sequence reads: CASSSVGVFSSYEQYF. The CDR3 nucleotides are TGTGCCAGCAGCTCTGTAGGGGTTTTTAGCTCCTACGAGCAGTACTTC.

The chain employs TRBV5-4 and TRBJ1-1, with a weak D call TRBD1 (5 bases). V was shortened by 2 bases and J by 1 base, with 6 bases between the two germline ends. Germline V gene lookup returns CDR1 SGHNT and CDR2 YYREEE (reference sequence). CDR3 length: 13 residues. The CDR3 bases are TGTGCCAGCAGCTTTACAGGGAACACTGAAGCTTTCTTT. This gives the protein CASSFTGNTEAFF. Supplemented by reference TRBV5-4 and TRBJ1-1, the full variable domain reads ETGVTQSPTHLIKTRGQQVTLRCSSQSGHNTVSWYQQALGQGPQFIFQYYREEENGRGNFPPRFSGLQFPNYSSELNVNALELDDSALYLCASSFTGNTEAFFGQGTRLTVV.

CDR3 region: CASSLVWRENTGELFF. The CDR3 DNA sequence: TGCGCCAGCAGCTTGGTTTGGCGGGAAAACACCGGGGAGCTGTTTTTT. This sequence joins TRBV5-1 and TRBJ2-2; possibly TRBD2 for D (6 bases). Germline V gene lookup returns CDR1 SGHRS and CDR2 YFSETQ. The CDR3 spans 16 residues. V was trimmed by 0 bases and J by 2 bases, leaving 11 bases between them. The variable domain in full, with the rest retrieved from reference TRBV5-1 and TRBJ2-2, is KAGVTQTPRYLIKTRGQQVTLSCSPISGHRSVSWYQQTPGQGLQFLFEYFSETQRNKGNFPGRFSGRQFSNSRSEMNVSTLELGDSALYLCASSLVWRENTGELFFGEGSRLTVL.

This clone was counted between two and nine times. The rearrangement uses TRBV19 and TRBJ2-1, with D possibly matching TRBD1 (5 bases). The CDR3 extends over 15 amino acids. Germline lookup yields CDR1 LNHDA and CDR2 SQIVND (reference sequence). V gave up 5 bases and J gave up 3 bases, with 14 bases separating them. CDR3 nucleotides: TGTGCCAGTAGTGCCCGCCCCGACAGCTACAATGAGCAGTTCTTC. This sequence encodes CASSARPDSYNEQFF.

The chain employs TRBV9 and TRBJ2-7, with TRBD2 identical over 7 bases. The CDR3 is made up of 14 amino acids. V lost 4 bases to trimming and J lost 2 bases; unmatched junction nucleotides: 6. CDR1 is SGDLS, CDR2 YYNGEE, per germline. The CDR3 DNA follows: TGTGCCAGCAGCCTAAGCGGGGATACCTACGAGCAGTACTTC. The encoded protein is CASSLSGDTYEQYF.

The J gene is TRBJ2-7, the V gene TRBV15; the D gene is possibly TRBD2 (5 bases). The CDR3 consists of 14 residues. Germline CDR1 is LNHNV and CDR2 is YYDKDF (reference sequence). V was clipped by 4 bases and J by 2 bases, with 12 bases between them. The CDR3 protein is CATSNQRGTYEQYF. CDR3 DNA: TGTGCCACCAGCAATCAACGGGGAACCTACGAGCAGTACTTC.

The CDR3 region is CASSLTTRGTGELFF. In DNA, the CDR3 is TGTGCCAGCAGCCTGACAACCCGGGGCACCGGGGAGCTGTTTTTT. This rearrangement joins TRBV7-8 to TRBJ2-2; tentative D call: TRBD2 (5 bases). Germline assignment: CDR1 SGHVS and CDR2 FQNEAQ. CDR3 length equals 15 residues. V lost 5 bases and J lost 4, with 14 bases in between.

The chain's CDR3 is CASSTGQGTWSEKLFF. CDR3 in DNA: TGTGCCAGCAGTACGGGACAGGGGACCTGGTCGGAAAAACTGTTTTTT. The chain is built from TRBV6-4 and TRBJ1-4; 10 bases are a match to TRBD1. The V segment lost 5 bases and the J segment 8 bases; nucleotides outside the gene matches: 11. CDR1 MRHNA and CDR2 SNTAGT come from the germline V gene. CDR3 length: 16 residues.